This TCR beta chain was retrieved from a study of T cell changes during pregnancy in multiple sclerosis. This CDR3 has 14 amino acids. Germline V lookup: CDR1 MNHEY, CDR2 SMNVEV (reference sequence). Trimming removed 0 bases at V and 4 bases at J, with 7 bases between. The data were produced by immunoSEQ multiplex PCR, yet TCRdb's version contains in-frame clones alone and is incomplete. The sample yields around 50,000 clones, 85% to 90% seen once. The chain recombines TRBV27 with TRBJ1-5, with D uncertain. Sequenced material: CD8+ T cells from peripheral blood mononuclear cells, taken in the second trimester of pregnancy. This TCR derives from a female donor with multiple sclerosis, enrolled in a pregnancy study. CDR3 bases: TGTGCCAGCAGTTTATCTCTAGGAAATCAGCCCCAGCATTTT. Its translation is CASSLSLGNQPQHF.